This TCR beta chain derives from a study of human thymus T cells. The V segment lost 0 bases and the J segment 6 bases; nucleotides outside the gene matches: 12. Germline V CDR1 and CDR2: LGHNA, YSLEER. The CDR3 totals 18 residues. Assay used: immunoSEQ multiplex PCR; TCRdb lists only in-frame clones, some missing. The table lists tens of thousands of clones, roughly 94% of them singletons. Comments on this clone: Its antigen is unidentified.

Resections that were taken during corrective heart surgery supplied the thymus tissue. Broader study findings: Repertoires from thymus and blood appeared to show biased V and J gene usage.

The sequencing sample was made of thymus tissue. The V call is TRBV4-3, the J call TRBJ2-1, with 9 nucleotides matching TRBD2. The origin of this receptor is a girl under three years old with a congenital heart defect but otherwise immunologically healthy. In nucleotides, the CDR3 is TGCGCCAGCAGCCAAGAAACGATTAGCGGGAGTAAGATCAATGAGCAGTTCTTC. This gives the protein CASSQETISGSKINEQFF.